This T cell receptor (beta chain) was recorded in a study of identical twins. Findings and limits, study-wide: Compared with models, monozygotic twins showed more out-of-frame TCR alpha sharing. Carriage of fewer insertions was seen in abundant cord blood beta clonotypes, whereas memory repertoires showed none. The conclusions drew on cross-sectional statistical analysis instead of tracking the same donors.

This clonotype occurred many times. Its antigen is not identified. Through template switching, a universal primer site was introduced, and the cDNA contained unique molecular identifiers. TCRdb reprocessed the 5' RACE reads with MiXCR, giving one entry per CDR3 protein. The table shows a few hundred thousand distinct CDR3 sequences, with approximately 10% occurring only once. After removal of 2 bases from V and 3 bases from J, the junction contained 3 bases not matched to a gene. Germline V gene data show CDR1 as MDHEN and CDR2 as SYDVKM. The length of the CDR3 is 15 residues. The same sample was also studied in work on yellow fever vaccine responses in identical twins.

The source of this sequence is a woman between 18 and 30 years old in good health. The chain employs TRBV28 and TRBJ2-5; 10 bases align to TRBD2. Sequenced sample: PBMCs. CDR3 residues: CASSLRTSGKETQYF. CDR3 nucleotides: TGTGCCAGCAGTTTACGGACTAGCGGTAAAGAGACCCAGTACTTC.